Listed below are T cell receptor beta chains from one sample, sequenced in a study of control samples from healthy donors and cancer patients. TCRdb's copy holds only in-frame clones and misses some; the assay was immunoSEQ multiplex PCR. The table includes fewer than 100,000 clones, roughly four fifths detected once. The sequenced sample consisted of blood. Receptors were obtained from a man in his sixties in good health. Each CDR3 is given without its conserved first and last residue. Clone size is stated in some rows and not others, as once, few, many or a class when expanded.

v_gene: TRBV12-5; abundance: -; j_gene: TRBJ2-7; len: 14; CDR3aa: ASGLALAGSSYEQY
v_gene: TRBV5-4; abundance: -; j_gene: TRBJ1-2; len: 14; CDR3aa: ASSLGGQGATYGYT
v_gene: TRBV14; abundance: -; j_gene: TRBJ2-7; len: 10; CDR3aa: ASSPTGYEQY
v_gene: TRBV19; abundance: -; j_gene: TRBJ2-5; len: 12; CDR3aa: ASSIRGHQETQY
v_gene: TRBV6-6; abundance: -; j_gene: TRBJ2-6; len: 14; CDR3aa: ASSPGRSSGANVLT
v_gene: TRBV6-6; abundance: -; j_gene: TRBJ1-5; len: 10; CDR3aa: ASSRQDQPQH
v_gene: TRBV16; abundance: -; j_gene: TRBJ1-1; len: 11; CDR3aa: ASSLRGFEGAF
v_gene: TRBV7-6; abundance: -; j_gene: TRBJ2-3; len: 13; CDR3aa: ASSYSGGPTDTQY
v_gene: TRBV9; abundance: -; j_gene: TRBJ1-2; len: 12; CDR3aa: ASSVDRGNYGYT
v_gene: TRBV5-6; abundance: -; j_gene: TRBJ1-3; len: 14; CDR3aa: ASSYRHQSSGNTIY
v_gene: TRBV30; abundance: -; j_gene: TRBJ1-6; len: 13; CDR3aa: AWSVAEIYNSPLH
v_gene: TRBV21-1; abundance: -; j_gene: TRBJ2-7; len: 16; CDR3aa: ASSNPGLAGASGREQY
v_gene: TRBV30; abundance: -; j_gene: TRBJ2-7; len: 9; CDR3aa: AWMTSYEQY
v_gene: TRBV19; abundance: once; j_gene: TRBJ1-1; len: 12; CDR3aa: ASIKGDWYAEAF
v_gene: TRBV18; abundance: -; j_gene: TRBJ2-4; len: 14; CDR3aa: ASSLTSGRPKNIQY
v_gene: TRBV12-3/TRBV12-4; abundance: once; j_gene: TRBJ1-5; len: 11; CDR3aa: ASSLVGGQPQH
v_gene: TRBV11-2; abundance: -; j_gene: TRBJ1-2; len: 14; CDR3aa: ASSLAPRGSNYGYT
v_gene: TRBV7-8; abundance: -; j_gene: TRBJ2-5; len: 13; CDR3aa: ASSFREQGGETQY
v_gene: TRBV7-2; abundance: -; j_gene: TRBJ2-7; len: 12; CDR3aa: ASSPSEGGYEQY
v_gene: TRBV19; abundance: -; j_gene: TRBJ1-3; len: 11; CDR3aa: ASSIPSGNTIY
v_gene: TRBV4-2; abundance: -; j_gene: TRBJ1-2; len: 11; CDR3aa: ASSQDSFRHYT
v_gene: TRBV7-9; abundance: -; j_gene: TRBJ2-1; len: 12; CDR3aa: ASSLEGLRNEQF
v_gene: TRBV7-6; abundance: -; j_gene: TRBJ1-1; len: 13; CDR3aa: ASSPFATVATEAF
v_gene: TRBV19; abundance: -; j_gene: TRBJ1-6; len: 11; CDR3aa: ASSIKSGSPLH
v_gene: TRBV28; abundance: -; j_gene: TRBJ1-4; len: 13; CDR3aa: ASTLTQTSNEKLF
v_gene: TRBV5-1; abundance: -; j_gene: TRBJ2-2; len: 13; CDR3aa: ASSSDGVGTGELF